The rows below give T cell receptor beta chains drawn from one sample of a study of beta chain features in type 1 diabetes. Data came from immunoSEQ multiplex PCR; TCRdb stores just in-frame clones and leaves some out. This sample yields about 260,000 clones, of which approximately 25% are seen a single time; roughly 0.011% belongs to the top ten. Sequencing used naive CD4+ T cells from blood. These receptors were obtained from a woman younger than 45 with type 1 diabetes. CDR3s leave out the opening cysteine and the closing phenylalanine or tryptophan. Size is stated for part of the rows, as once, few or many counts, or as a class when the clone is expanded.

clone size: few
V gene: TRBV23-1
CDR3 protein: ASSRTGVGETQY

clone size: -
V gene: TRBV2
CDR3 protein: ASSEVLPTYNEQF

clone size: few
V gene: TRBV6-6
CDR3 protein: ASSTPGDEQY

clone size: few
V gene: TRBV7-9
CDR3 protein: ASSSSGYT

clone size: -
V gene: TRBV30
CDR3 protein: AWSVQVGLDYEQY

clone size: -
V gene: TRBV5-6
CDR3 protein: ASSLGLAGYNEQF

clone size: few
V gene: TRBV30
CDR3 protein: AWMADLNTEAF

clone size: -
V gene: TRBV28
CDR3 protein: ASSLVGNSETQY

clone size: few
V gene: TRBV27
CDR3 protein: ASSLSPGGTEQY

clone size: -
V gene: TRBV7-2
CDR3 protein: ASSFRWTGGSNIQY

clone size: few
V gene: TRBV25-1
CDR3 protein: ASSDYRGSNFGYGYT

clone size: -
V gene: TRBV10-3
CDR3 protein: AISRRDRGVDEQF

clone size: once
V gene: TRBV28
CDR3 protein: ASRIWGDAF

clone size: few
V gene: TRBV10-1
CDR3 protein: ASSPDRVAAGSQETQY

clone size: few
V gene: TRBV5-4
CDR3 protein: ASSPARAGGRDTQY

clone size: -
V gene: TRBV7-9
CDR3 protein: ASSSWTRETQY

clone size: few
V gene: TRBV6-5
CDR3 protein: ASTITSGNDNEQF

clone size: once
V gene: TRBV29-1
CDR3 protein: SVEVGHRVGEGYEQY

clone size: -
V gene: TRBV7-9
CDR3 protein: ASSLRYSRETQY

clone size: -
V gene: TRBV4-2
CDR3 protein: ASSQDGTSGRAGEQF

clone size: -
V gene: TRBV6-5
CDR3 protein: ASSYTSGTGKEKLF

clone size: -
V gene: TRBV28
CDR3 protein: ASSTSPWQF

clone size: few
V gene: TRBV28
CDR3 protein: ASSPTGGYGYT

clone size: few
V gene: TRBV29-1
CDR3 protein: SVEGDRKNEKLF

clone size: few
V gene: TRBV29-1
CDR3 protein: SVERTGGYLGETQY